The 16 T cell receptor beta chains below come from one sample, sequenced in a study of shared clonotypes between healthy human individuals. Here immunoSEQ multiplex PCR was the method, and the copy in TCRdb shows in-frame clones only, minus some. The table includes 850,000 to 1,200,000 clones, about 74% detected once. The sample comprised memory CD4+ T cells sorted from blood. Subset defined: CD45RA-negative fraction. Source of these receptors: a man between 18 and 29 years old in good health.

The chain uses TRBV29-1 and TRBJ1-1, with TRBD1 matching 10 bases. Germline V gives CDR1 SQVTM, CDR2 ANQGSEA. Losses at the gene ends were 7 bases for V and 4 bases for J; bases not matched to a gene: 3. The CDR3 spans 12 residues. CDR3 in amino acids: CSGGTGATEAFF. In DNA, the CDR3 is TGCAGCGGCGGGACAGGGGCCACTGAAGCTTTCTTT.

The rearrangement links TRBV28 to TRBJ1-1; 7 bases fit TRBD1. The V segment lost 5 bases and the J segment 1 base; nucleotides outside the gene matches: 7. This CDR3 contains 15 residues. The germline CDR1 and CDR2 sequences are MDHEN and SYDVKM. CDR3 coding DNA: TGTGCCAGCAGTCCCCAGACAGGGAAGAACACTGAAGCTTTCTTT. Residues: CASSPQTGKNTEAFF.

The chain joins TRBV5-5 to TRBJ2-7; 9 bases agree with TRBD1. The CDR3 is 13 residues long. CDR1 is SGHKS and CDR2 is YYEKEE in the germline V gene (reference sequence). J lost 6 bases, V lost 4 bases, and 5 bases had no gene match. Here the CDR3 DNA reads TGTGCCAGCAGCGGGACAGGGTTTGGCGAGCAGTACTTC. This codes for CASSGTGFGEQYF. Full variable domain (missing parts from reference TRBV5-5 and TRBJ2-7): DAGVTQSPTHLIKTRGQQVTLRCSPISGHKSVSWYQQVLGQGPQFIFQYYEKEERGRGNFPDRFSARQFPNYSSELNVNALLLGDSALYLCASSGTGFGEQYFGPGTRLTVT.

The rearrangement uses TRBV5-5 and TRBJ1-4; D is possibly TRBD1 (6 bases). CDR1 is SGHKS and CDR2 is YYEKEE in the germline V gene (reference sequence). Trimming left V 4 bases short and J 7 bases short, with 17 bases between. This CDR3 has 15 amino acids. The CDR3 nucleotides read TGTGCCAGCAGCGTGCTTGGGGGCCCGCTTGAAAAACTGTTTTTT. Its protein is CASSVLGGPLEKLFF.

This clone was seen only once. CDR3 residues: CASRVQVNSNYGYTF. As DNA, the CDR3 is TGCGCCAGCAGGGTCCAGGTGAACTCTAACTATGGCTACACCTTC. J is TRBJ1-2 and V is TRBV5-1; D gene unclear. In germline, CDR1 is SGHRS, CDR2 YFSETQ. Trimming stripped 5 bases from V and 0 bases from J, with 14 bases between. The CDR3 is 15 residues long.

The CDR3 loop reads CASSLDQFQPQHF. The CDR3 bases are TGTGCCAGCAGCTTAGATCAGTTTCAGCCCCAGCATTTT. The chain links TRBV7-2 to TRBJ1-5; unclear D gene. This CDR3 spans 13 amino acids. With 1 base removed from V and 6 bases from J, the gap between germline ends came to 7 bases. CDR1 and CDR2 (germline): SGHTA, FQGNSA.

This chain uses TRBV6-1 with TRBJ1-6, with D maybe TRBD1 (6 bases). Germline lookup yields CDR1 MNHNS and CDR2 SASEGT. CDR3 size: 13 residues. V lost 11 bases and J lost 7, with 15 bases in between. The chain's CDR3 is CAVWTVRNSPLHF. The DNA for the CDR3 is TGTGCCGTATGGACAGTTAGGAATTCACCCCTCCACTTT.

The table lists this clone with a count of one. The chain employs TRBV1 and TRBJ2-5; the D call in the table, TRBD2, was not verified against the DNA. TRBV1 is an annotated pseudogene. The CDR3 covers 17 residues. CDR3 protein: CTSSPRTSGGRGETQYF. CDR3 bases: TGCACCAGCAGCCCCCGGACTAGCGGGGGCCGGGGGGAGACCCAGTACTTC.

CDR3 loop: CASQSRDAPSYEQYF. The DNA for the CDR3 is TGTGCCAGTCAATCCCGGGACGCTCCCTCCTACGAGCAGTACTTC. The chain couples TRBV6-1 to TRBJ2-7, with D possibly called TRBD1 or TRBD2 (5 bases each). Trimming pared 9 bases from V and 0 bases from J, leaving 18 bases between. The CDR3 extends over 15 amino acids. Looked up from germline, CDR1 is MNHNS and CDR2 is SASEGT.

V and J are TRBV29-1 and TRBJ2-3; the D gene is possibly TRBD2 (7 bases). The CDR3 loop spans 17 amino acids. V lost 1 base, J lost 0 bases, and 17 bases lay in between. The germline V gene has CDR1 SQVTM and CDR2 ANQGSEA. CDR3 sequence reads: CSVEASGGWGSTDTQYF. CDR3 DNA: TGCAGCGTTGAAGCGTCGGGGGGCTGGGGTAGCACAGATACGCAGTATTTT.

V and J are TRBV15 and TRBJ1-4; no clear D gene. The CDR3 consists of 12 residues. The germline V gene encodes CDR1 LNHNV and CDR2 YYDKDF (reference sequence). V lost 0 bases and J lost 14, with 10 bases in between. CDR3 region: CATSRDGLILFF. Written as DNA, the CDR3 is TGTGCCACCAGCAGAGACGGCCTAATCCTGTTTTTT. Combining the CDR3 with reference TRBV15 and TRBJ1-4 gives the whole variable domain DAMVIQNPRYQVTQFGKPVTLSCSQTLNHNVMYWYQQKSSQAPKLLFHYYDKDFNNEADTPDNFQSRRPNTSFCFLDIRSPGLGDTAMYLCATSRDGLILFFGSGTQLSVL.

The chain links TRBV10-2 to TRBJ1-4; the D is unclear. The CDR3 is 12 residues long. Germline CDR1 reads WSHSY; CDR2 reads SAAADI. V was clipped by 1 base and J by 14 bases, with 11 bases between them. The CDR3 protein is CASSELGIGLFF. CDR3 nucleotides: TGCGCCAGCAGTGAGTTGGGCATTGGGCTGTTTTTT.

This sequence joins TRBV5-4 and TRBJ1-6; 8 positions match TRBD1. The J segment lost 7 bases and the V segment lost 4 bases, leaving 7 bases of the junction unmatched. Germline V gene data show CDR1 as SGHNT and CDR2 as YYREEE (reference sequence). CDR3 length: 15 residues. DNA of the CDR3: TGTGCCAGCAGCACCCGCGGACAGGGCAATTCACCCCTCCACTTT. Its translation is CASSTRGQGNSPLHF.

This clone was counted between two and nine times. CDR3 amino acids: CASSFARGGRAYEQYF. As DNA, the CDR3 is TGTGCCAGCAGCTTCGCGCGCGGAGGGCGGGCCTACGAGCAGTACTTC. J is TRBJ2-7 and V is TRBV5-8, with D maybe TRBD2 (6 bases). The germline CDR1 and CDR2 sequences are SGHTS and YDEGEE. The CDR3 covers 16 residues. V was shortened by 2 bases and J by 2 bases, with 17 bases between the two germline ends.

The chain links TRBV18 to TRBJ2-3, with 10 positions matching TRBD2. V lost 0 bases and J lost 3; bases outside the gene matches: 6. This CDR3 spans 17 amino acids. Germline lookup yields CDR1 KGHSH and CDR2 LQKENI. The CDR3 region is CASSPPALLAGTDTQYF. The CDR3, as DNA: TGTGCCAGCTCACCACCGGCCCTACTAGCGGGAACAGATACGCAGTATTTT.

Comment on this clone: At the DNA level, this CDR3 is encoded by other sequences in the same sample as well. This chain connects TRBV6-1 to TRBJ1-2, with 7 bases lining up with TRBD1. The CDR3 extends over 13 amino acids. CDR1 and CDR2 (germline): MNHNS, SASEGT. Unmatched junction bases numbered 2, after V lost 3 bases and J lost 4 bases. CDR3 nucleotide sequence: TGTGCCAGCAGTGAGAAGGGGGCCTATGGCTACACCTTC. It codes for CASSEKGAYGYTF.